The source of this T cell receptor (beta chain) is a study of T-cell reconstitution after alpha-beta-depleted transplantation in children. V shed 7 bases and J 0 bases; nucleotides not matched to a gene: 4. Germline CDR1 reads MDHEN; CDR2 reads SYDVKM. The CDR3 consists of 15 residues. This clonotype was counted ten times or more. During its preparation, the TCRbeta library received unique molecular identifiers. From the PCR reads, TCRdb called clonotypes with MiXCR, one entry per CDR3 protein. The sample shows roughly 300,000 distinct CDR3 sequences, more than 9% of them seen only once. Sequencing used peripheral blood, obtained 180 days after TCRalphabeta/CD19-depleted stem cell transplant. The chain links TRBV28 to TRBJ2-5, with 11 positions matching TRBD2. The TCR was taken from a male patient aged 2-9 years who had a stem cell transplant for chronic granulomatous disease, so the T cells may come from the graft donor. The CDR3 DNA sequence: TGTGCCAGCACCGGACTAGCGGGCCACCAAGAGACCCAGTACTTC. The encoded protein is CASTGLAGHQETQYF. Complete variable domain (other parts from reference TRBV28 and TRBJ2-5): DVKVTQSSRYLVKRTGEKVFLECVQDMDHENMFWYRQDPGLGLRLIYFSYDVKMKEKGDIPEGYSVSREKKERFSLILESASTNQTSMYLCASTGLAGHQETQYFGPGTRLLVL.